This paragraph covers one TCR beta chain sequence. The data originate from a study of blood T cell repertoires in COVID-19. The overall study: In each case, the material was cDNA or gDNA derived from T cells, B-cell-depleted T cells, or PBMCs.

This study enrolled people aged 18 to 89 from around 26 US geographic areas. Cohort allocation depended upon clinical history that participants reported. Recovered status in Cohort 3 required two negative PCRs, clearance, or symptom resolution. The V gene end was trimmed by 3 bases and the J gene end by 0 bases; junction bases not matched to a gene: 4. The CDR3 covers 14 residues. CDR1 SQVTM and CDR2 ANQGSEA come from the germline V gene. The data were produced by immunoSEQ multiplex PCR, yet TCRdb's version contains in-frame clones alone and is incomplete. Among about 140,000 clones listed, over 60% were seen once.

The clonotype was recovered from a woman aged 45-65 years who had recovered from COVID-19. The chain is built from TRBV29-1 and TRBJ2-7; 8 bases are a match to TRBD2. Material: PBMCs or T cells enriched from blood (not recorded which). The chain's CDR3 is CSVEGRGASYEQYF. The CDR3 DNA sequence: TGCAGCGTTGAGGGGCGGGGGGCCTCCTACGAGCAGTACTTC.